This T cell receptor (beta chain) was profiled in a study of beta chain features in type 1 diabetes. The overall study: Patients and healthy donors were similar in age, gender and cell yields.

The isolated RNA, all of it, was reverse transcribed, so expressed TCRB transcripts were what got sequenced. An average roughly 3.6 million reads came from naive, central memory and regulatory T cell samples. Clones were sequenced by immunoSEQ multiplex PCR, and TCRdb holds only the in-frame ones, with some missing. The table records almost 250,000 clones, about 14% of them present only once. On this clone: Its antigen is not known.

Germline CDR1 is SNHLY and CDR2 is FYNNEI. The V end lost 4 bases, the J end lost 5 bases, and 14 bases lay between the germline ends. This CDR3 region has 15 residues. The study's findings and limits: For Type 1 diabetes patients, all four CD4+ subsets carried TCRB CDR3s that were moderately but significantly shorter. It was among patients, rather than healthy donors, that naive, central memory and Treg TCRB repertoires appeared more similar.

The receptor was derived from a woman between 40 and 55 years old in good health. The chain links TRBV2 to TRBJ2-2; D is perhaps TRBD2 (6 bases). The source material was naive CD4+ T cells from blood. The CDR3 coding sequence is TGTGCCAGCAGTGTGCAGGGAGGAGGAACCGGGGAGCTGTTTTTT. Amino acids: CASSVQGGGTGELFF.